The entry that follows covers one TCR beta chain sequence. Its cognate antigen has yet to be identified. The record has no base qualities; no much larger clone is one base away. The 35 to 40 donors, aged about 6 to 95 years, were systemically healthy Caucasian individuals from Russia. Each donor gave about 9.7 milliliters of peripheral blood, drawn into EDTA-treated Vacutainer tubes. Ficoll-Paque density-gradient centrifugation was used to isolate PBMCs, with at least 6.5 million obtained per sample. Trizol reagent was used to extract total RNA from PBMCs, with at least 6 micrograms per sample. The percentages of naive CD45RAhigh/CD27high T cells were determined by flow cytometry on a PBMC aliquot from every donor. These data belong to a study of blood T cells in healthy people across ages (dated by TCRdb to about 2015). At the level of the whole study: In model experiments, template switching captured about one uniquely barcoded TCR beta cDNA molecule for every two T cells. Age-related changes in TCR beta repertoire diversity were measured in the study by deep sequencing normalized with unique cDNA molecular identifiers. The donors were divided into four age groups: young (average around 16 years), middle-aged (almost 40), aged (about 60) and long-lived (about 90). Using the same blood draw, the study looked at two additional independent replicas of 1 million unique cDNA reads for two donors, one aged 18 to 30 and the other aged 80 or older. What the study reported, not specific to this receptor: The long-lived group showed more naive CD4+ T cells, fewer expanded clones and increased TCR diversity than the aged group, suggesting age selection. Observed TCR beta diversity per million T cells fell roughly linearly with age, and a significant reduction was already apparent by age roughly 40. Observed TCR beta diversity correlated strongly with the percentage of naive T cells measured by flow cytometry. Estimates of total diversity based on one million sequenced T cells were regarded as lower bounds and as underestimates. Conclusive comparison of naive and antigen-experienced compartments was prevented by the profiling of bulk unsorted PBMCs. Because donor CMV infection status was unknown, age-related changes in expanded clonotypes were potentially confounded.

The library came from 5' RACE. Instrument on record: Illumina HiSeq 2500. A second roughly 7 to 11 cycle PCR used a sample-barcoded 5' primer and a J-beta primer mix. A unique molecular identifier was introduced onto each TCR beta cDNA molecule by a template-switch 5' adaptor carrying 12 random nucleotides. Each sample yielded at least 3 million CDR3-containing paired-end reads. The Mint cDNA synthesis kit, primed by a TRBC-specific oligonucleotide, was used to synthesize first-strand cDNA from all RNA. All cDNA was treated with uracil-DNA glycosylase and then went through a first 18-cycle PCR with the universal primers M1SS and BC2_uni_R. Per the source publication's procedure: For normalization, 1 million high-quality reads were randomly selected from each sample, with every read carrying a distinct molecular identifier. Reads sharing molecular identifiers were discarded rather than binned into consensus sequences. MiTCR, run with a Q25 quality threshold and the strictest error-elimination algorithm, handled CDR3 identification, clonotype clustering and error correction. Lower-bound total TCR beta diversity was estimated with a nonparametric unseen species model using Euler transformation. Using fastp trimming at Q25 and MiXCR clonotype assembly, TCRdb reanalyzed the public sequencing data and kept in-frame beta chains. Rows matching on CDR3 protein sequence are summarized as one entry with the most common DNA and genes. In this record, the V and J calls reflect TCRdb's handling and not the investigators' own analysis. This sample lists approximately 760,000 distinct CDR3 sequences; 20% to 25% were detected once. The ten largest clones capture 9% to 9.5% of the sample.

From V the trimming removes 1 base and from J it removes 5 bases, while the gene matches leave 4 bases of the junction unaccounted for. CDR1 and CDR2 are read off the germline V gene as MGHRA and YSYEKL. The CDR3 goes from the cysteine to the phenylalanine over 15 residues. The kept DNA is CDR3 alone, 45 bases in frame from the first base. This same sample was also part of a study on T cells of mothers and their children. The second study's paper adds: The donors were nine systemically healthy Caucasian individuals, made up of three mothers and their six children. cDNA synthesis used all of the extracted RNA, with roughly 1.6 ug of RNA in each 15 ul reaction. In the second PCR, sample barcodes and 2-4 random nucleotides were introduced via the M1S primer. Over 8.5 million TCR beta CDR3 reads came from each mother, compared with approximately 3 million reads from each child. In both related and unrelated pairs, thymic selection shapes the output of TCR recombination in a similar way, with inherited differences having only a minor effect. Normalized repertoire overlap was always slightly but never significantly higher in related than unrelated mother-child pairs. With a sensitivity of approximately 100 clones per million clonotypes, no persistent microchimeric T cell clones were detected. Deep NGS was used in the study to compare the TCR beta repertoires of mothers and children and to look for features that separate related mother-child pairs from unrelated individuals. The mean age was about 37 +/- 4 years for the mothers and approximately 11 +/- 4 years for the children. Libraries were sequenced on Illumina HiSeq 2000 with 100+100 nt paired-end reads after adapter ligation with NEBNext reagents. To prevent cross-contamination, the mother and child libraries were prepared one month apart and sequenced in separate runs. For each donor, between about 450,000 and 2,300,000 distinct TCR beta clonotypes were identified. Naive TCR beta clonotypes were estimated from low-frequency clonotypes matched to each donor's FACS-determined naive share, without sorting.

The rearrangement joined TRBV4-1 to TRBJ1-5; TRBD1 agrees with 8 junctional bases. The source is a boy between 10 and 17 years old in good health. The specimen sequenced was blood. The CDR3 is CASSQVGTGDQPQHF. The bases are TGCGCCAGCAGCCAAGTCGGGACAGGCGATCAGCCCCAGCATTTT.